A single sample gave rise to the 29 T cell receptor beta chains below, sequenced in a study of shared clonotypes between healthy human individuals. Assay used: immunoSEQ multiplex PCR; TCRdb lists only in-frame clones, some missing. The sample has a few million clones, roughly 90% seen once. The specimen was naive CD4+ T cells from PBMCs. The subset: CD45RA+ positively selected. These receptor sequences come from a man in his late teens or twenties in good health. Some clones in this sample may be carry-over from other donors' samples.

CDR3 region: CASSDSGLSTDTQYF. The CDR3 coding sequence is TGTGCCAGCAGCGACTCGGGGCTTAGCACAGATACGCAGTATTTT. The chain is built from TRBV9 and TRBJ2-3; D assignment may be TRBD1 or TRBD2 (5 bases each). The germline CDR1 and CDR2 sequences are SGDLS and YYNGEE. With 3 bases removed from V and 0 bases from J, the gap between germline ends came to 11 bases. CDR3 length: 15 amino acids.

The chain joins TRBV9 to TRBJ2-1, with D uncertain. The CDR3 runs 15 residues. The V gene lost 3 bases and the J gene lost 0 bases, with 10 bases spanning the gap. The V gene's germline CDR1 is SGDLS and CDR2 YYNGEE. CDR3 sequence: CASSERSSSYNEQFF. The CDR3 DNA reads as TGTGCCAGCAGCGAGCGCTCGAGCTCCTACAATGAGCAGTTCTTC.

The V and J genes are TRBV6-1 and TRBJ2-3, with TRBD2 matching 11 bases. Trimming removed 5 bases from V and 3 bases from J; junction bases left unmatched: 4. Germline V gives CDR1 MNHNS, CDR2 SASEGT. CDR3 length: 15 amino acids. CDR3 nucleotide sequence: TGTGCCAGCAGTCAATTAGCGGGAGGGACAGATACGCAGTATTTT. Protein: CASSQLAGGTDTQYF.

V usage is TRBV28 and J usage is TRBJ2-7, with D perhaps matching TRBD1 or TRBD2 (5 bases each). The germline CDR1 and CDR2 sequences are MDHEN and SYDVKM. The CDR3 is made up of 17 amino acids. V lost 5 bases and J 7 bases, leaving 27 bases between the germline ends. CDR3 DNA sequence: TGTGCCAGCAGTACCTTCCCCGGGGACCGAACCTCGGGGGAGCAGTACTTC. As protein: CASSTFPGDRTSGEQYF.

The chain has TRBV4-3 and TRBJ1-2; 7 bases fit TRBD1. The CDR3 is 15 residues long. V lost 3 bases and J lost 3; bases outside the gene matches: 7. Germline loops: CDR1 LGHNA, CDR2 YSLEER. CDR3 nucleotides: TGCGCCAGCAGCCAGAACCGGGACAGAGACTATGGCTACACCTTC. Amino acids: CASSQNRDRDYGYTF.

This chain connects TRBV4-1 to TRBJ2-3, with 8 bases fitting TRBD2. Germline-derived CDR1 and CDR2 are MGHRA and YSYEKL. CDR3 size: 16 residues. After removal of 0 bases from V and 4 bases from J, the junction contained 6 bases not matched to a gene. The CDR3 spells CASSQDRSSGPDTQYF. CDR3 nucleotides: TGCGCCAGCAGCCAAGATCGGTCTAGCGGGCCAGATACGCAGTATTTT.

This chain links TRBV5-4 with TRBJ2-7, with 12 bases identical to TRBD2. CDR1 SGHNT and CDR2 YYREEE come from the germline V gene (reference sequence). The CDR3 has 15 amino acids. J lost 6 bases, V lost 0 bases, and 4 bases had no gene match. The CDR3 sequence: CASSLGLAGAGEQYF. The CDR3 DNA follows: TGTGCCAGCAGCTTGGGACTAGCGGGAGCAGGCGAGCAGTACTTC.

This rearrangement joins TRBV28 to TRBJ1-3, with D unclear. Trimming pared 7 bases from V and 2 bases from J, leaving 6 bases between. This CDR3 is built from 12 residues. Germline loops: CDR1 MDHEN, CDR2 SYDVKM. The CDR3 here is CASTVTGNTIYF. The CDR3 DNA follows: TGTGCCAGCACGGTTACTGGAAACACCATATATTTT.

As regards this clone: This same CDR3 is encoded by further DNA sequences in the sample. DNA of the CDR3: TGTGCCAGCTCACCACCGGGCAGAGCCAAAAACATTCAGTACTTC. Amino acid sequence: CASSPPGRAKNIQYF. The chain combines TRBV18 with TRBJ2-4, with unresolved D. The ends were cut back, 0 bases at V and 0 bases at J, with 6 bases in the middle. The germline CDR1 and CDR2 sequences are KGHSH and LQKENI. CDR3 size: 15 residues.

In this sample, this clone turned up once. The V and J genes are TRBV28 and TRBJ2-1, with D maybe TRBD2 (5 bases). V was shortened by 6 bases and J by 13 bases, with 16 bases between the two germline ends. CDR1 is MDHEN and CDR2 is SYDVKM in the germline V gene. The CDR3 spans 12 residues. The CDR3 DNA follows: TGTGCCAGCAGGTCTGGACTCCTAATACAGTTCTTC. Amino acid sequence: CASRSGLLIQFF.

The CDR3 reads CASSPRRVAVQETQYF. As DNA, the CDR3 is TGTGCCAGCAGCCCACGCCGGGTAGCGGTCCAAGAGACCCAGTACTTC. The rearrangement uses TRBV5-4 and TRBJ2-5, with D tentatively TRBD2 (6 bases). CDR1 is SGHNT, CDR2 YYREEE, per germline (reference sequence). CDR3 length equals 16 residues. Trimming left V 4 bases short and J 1 base short, with 17 bases between.

This chain joins TRBV6-1 and TRBJ2-3; no clear D gene. The germline V and J ends were trimmed by 6 bases and 2 bases, with 12 bases remaining between them. This CDR3 has 14 amino acids. Germline CDR1 MNHNS, CDR2 SASEGT. The CDR3 spells CASSPQNPTDTQYF. The CDR3 nucleotides are TGTGCCAGCAGCCCGCAAAATCCCACAGATACGCAGTATTTT.

V usage is TRBV19 and J usage is TRBJ2-3; maybe TRBD1 (6 bases). The CDR3 has 15 amino acids. V dropped 7 bases and J dropped 2 bases, with 16 bases sitting between them. The germline gives CDR1 LNHDA, CDR2 SQIVND (reference sequence). CDR3 DNA sequence: TGTGCCAGTAATCCCGACAGGCCATCCACAGATACGCAGTATTTT. The encoded protein is CASNPDRPSTDTQYF.

The V and J genes are TRBV28 and TRBJ2-2, with TRBD2 as a possible D gene (6 bases). CDR1 is MDHEN, CDR2 SYDVKM, per germline. The length of the CDR3 is 17 residues. V lost 5 bases, J lost 4 bases, and 20 bases lay in between. CDR3: CASSRGLWAGPTGELFF. CDR3 bases: TGTGCCAGCAGTCGCGGACTATGGGCGGGACCCACCGGGGAGCTGTTTTTT. Full variable domain (missing parts from reference TRBV28 and TRBJ2-2): DVKVTQSSRYLVKRTGEKVFLECVQDMDHENMFWYRQDPGLGLRLIYFSYDVKMKEKGDIPEGYSVSREKKERFSLILESASTNQTSMYLCASSRGLWAGPTGELFFGEGSRLTVL.

V usage is TRBV11-2 and J usage is TRBJ2-2; 9 positions match TRBD2. Germline values: CDR1 SGHAT, CDR2 FQNNGV. J gave up 2 bases and V 6 bases, and 10 bases lay outside the gene matches. The CDR3 is 17 residues long. The CDR3 loop is CASSLTWTSVNTGELFF. For the CDR3, the DNA is TGTGCCAGCAGTCTGACCTGGACTAGCGTAAACACCGGGGAGCTGTTTTTT.

The gene calls are TRBV5-4 and TRBJ1-2; no definite D call. The CDR3 sequence is 13 residues long. The ends were cut back, 4 bases at V and 10 bases at J, with 17 bases in the middle. The germline V gene encodes CDR1 SGHNT and CDR2 YYREEE (reference sequence). In DNA, the CDR3 is TGTGCCAGCAGCACGGACGGAGTTGGGGACTACACCTTC. Translating it yields CASSTDGVGDYTF.

In the case of this clone: This CDR3 is also generated by other DNA sequences in the sample. This chain connects TRBV5-6 to TRBJ2-3; TRBD2 matches at 8 bases. The ends lost 2 bases at V and 3 bases at J; junction bases unmatched: 5. This CDR3 is built from 15 residues. Germline V CDR1 and CDR2: SGHDT, YYEEEE. CDR3 region: CASSLPGLGTDTQYF. The CDR3 nucleotides are TGTGCCAGCAGCTTACCGGGACTAGGTACAGATACGCAGTATTTT.

Note on this clone: Other DNA sequences in the sample encode the same CDR3. The chain couples TRBV28 to TRBJ2-3; D unclear. The germline V and J ends were trimmed by 8 bases and 4 bases, with 7 bases remaining between them. There are 11 residues in the CDR3. The V gene's germline CDR1 is MDHEN and CDR2 SYDVKM. Written as DNA, the CDR3 is TGTGCCAGCCGTAGCCCAGATACGCAGTATTTT. Translating gives CASRSPDTQYF.

As concerns this clone: This CDR3 is also generated by other DNA sequences in the sample. This chain links TRBV11-3 with TRBJ2-1; D unresolved. There are 13 residues in the CDR3. Germline V gene lookup returns CDR1 SGHNT and CDR2 YENEEA. V gave up 3 bases and J gave up 1 base, with 4 bases separating them. The CDR3 region is CASSLASYNEQFF. The CDR3 bases are TGTGCCAGCAGCTTGGCTTCCTACAATGAGCAGTTCTTC.

With regard to this clone: This specimen includes other DNA sequences encoding the same CDR3. J is TRBJ2-7 and V is TRBV9; TRBD2 agrees at 11 bases. Germline V gives CDR1 SGDLS, CDR2 YYNGEE. The CDR3 sequence is 14 residues long. J lost 4 bases, V lost 1 base, and 1 base had no gene match. The CDR3 here is CASSVTSGSYEQYF. The CDR3 DNA follows: TGTGCCAGCAGCGTAACTAGCGGGAGTTACGAGCAGTACTTC.

As concerns this clone: Other nucleotide sequences in the sample specify the same CDR3. V gene TRBV20-1 combines with J gene TRBJ2-4; D gene ambiguous. CDR3 length equals 10 residues. Germline CDR1 and CDR2: DFQATT and SNEGSKA (reference sequence). V was pared by 6 bases and J by 9 bases, with 9 bases between. CDR3 sequence reads: CSAALRIQYF. CDR3 DNA sequence: TGCAGTGCCGCTCTACGCATTCAGTACTTC.

This clone was picked up a small number of times. The same CDR3 is also encoded by other DNA sequences in this sample. CDR3 DNA: TGTGCCAGCTCACCTAGACAGGGCAATCAGCCCCAGCATTTT. Amino acid sequence: CASSPRQGNQPQHF. The V and J genes are TRBV18 and TRBJ1-5; a possible D gene is TRBD1 (6 bases). CDR3 length: 14 amino acids. Germline V lookup: CDR1 KGHSH, CDR2 LQKENI. V lost 3 bases and J 2 bases, leaving 8 bases between the germline ends.

This chain links TRBV7-9 with TRBJ2-5; 10 nucleotides align to TRBD1. Germline lookup yields CDR1 SEHNR and CDR2 FQNEAQ (reference sequence). The CDR3 spans 14 residues. V lost 5 bases to trimming and J lost 4 bases; unmatched junction nucleotides: 4. In DNA form, the CDR3 reads TGTGCCAGCAGCAAATGGGACAGGGGAGAGACCCAGTACTTC. Translating it yields CASSKWDRGETQYF.

On this clone: The sample holds other DNA sequences that translate to the same CDR3. The J gene is TRBJ1-4, the V gene TRBV5-1, with 10 bases identical to TRBD1. CDR3 length: 15 amino acids. The ends lost 2 bases at V and 5 bases at J; junction bases unmatched: 3. Germline lookup yields CDR1 SGHRS and CDR2 YFSETQ. The CDR3 reads CASSLLGQGNEKLFF. CDR3 nucleotide sequence: TGCGCCAGCAGCTTACTGGGACAGGGGAATGAAAAACTGTTTTTT.

The chain carries TRBV9 and TRBJ2-7, with 9 bases fitting TRBD2. This CDR3 contains 15 residues. V was pared by 0 bases and J by 2 bases, with 3 bases of the junction left unmatched. Per the germline V gene, CDR1 is SGDLS and CDR2 is YYNGEE. The CDR3 bases are TGTGCCAGCAGCGTAGCTGGCGGGAGGGCCTACGAGCAGTACTTC. Translated, it gives CASSVAGGRAYEQYF.

Notes on this clone: Distinct nucleotide sequences in the sample also encode this CDR3. The chain recombines TRBV5-1 with TRBJ2-1; D uncertain. Per germline, CDR1 SGHRS and CDR2 YFSETQ. This CDR3 region has 14 residues. V shed 0 bases and J shed 1 base, with 5 bases lying between them. CDR3 sequence reads: CASSLGQSYNEQFF. DNA of the CDR3: TGCGCCAGCAGCTTGGGCCAGTCCTACAATGAGCAGTTCTTC.

The V gene is TRBV11-3, the J gene TRBJ2-5; 8 positions match TRBD1. Germline loops: CDR1 SGHNT, CDR2 YENEEA. There are 16 residues in the CDR3. V shed 1 base and J 0 bases; nucleotides not matched to a gene: 4. The CDR3 DNA is TGTGCCAGCAGCTTAGGGACAGGGCGCCACCAAGAGACCCAGTACTTC. It encodes CASSLGTGRHQETQYF.

The chain uses TRBV7-3 and TRBJ2-7; 11 positions match TRBD2. V was clipped by 5 bases and J by 5 bases; unmatched bases: 2. CDR3 size: 13 residues. Germline loops: CDR1 SGHTA, CDR2 FQGTGA. CDR3 nucleotides: TGTGCCAGCAGCATGACTAGCGGGGACGAGCAGTACTTC. It encodes CASSMTSGDEQYF.

The CDR3 reads CASSPLRQTRGYGYTF. The CDR3 region has the DNA TGTGCCAGCTCACCACTTCGACAGACTCGGGGCTATGGCTACACCTTC. This sequence joins TRBV18 and TRBJ1-2; perhaps TRBD1 as D (5 bases). Germline V CDR1 and CDR2: KGHSH, LQKENI. V lost 1 base, J lost 4 bases, and 16 bases lay in between. This CDR3 region has 16 residues. Full variable domain (rest looked up from reference TRBV18 and TRBJ1-2): NAGVMQNPRHLVRRRGQEARLRCSPMKGHSHVYWYRQLPEEGLKFMVYLQKENIIDESGMPKERFSAEFPKEGPSILRIQQVVRGDSAAYFCASSPLRQTRGYGYTFGSGTRLTVV.